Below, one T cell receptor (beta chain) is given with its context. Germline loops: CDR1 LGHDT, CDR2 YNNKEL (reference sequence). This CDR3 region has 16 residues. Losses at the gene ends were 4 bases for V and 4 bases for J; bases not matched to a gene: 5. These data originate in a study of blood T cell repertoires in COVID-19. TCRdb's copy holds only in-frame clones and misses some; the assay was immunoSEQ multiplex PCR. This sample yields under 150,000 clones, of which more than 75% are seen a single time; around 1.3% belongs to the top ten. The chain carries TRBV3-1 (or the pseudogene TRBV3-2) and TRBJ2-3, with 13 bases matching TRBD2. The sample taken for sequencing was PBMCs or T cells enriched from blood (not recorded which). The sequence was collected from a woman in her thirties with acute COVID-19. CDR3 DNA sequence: TGTGCCAGCAGCCCGGGACTAGCGGGACCGGCAGATACGCAGTATTTT. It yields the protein CASSPGLAGPADTQYF.